This is a list of T cell receptor beta chains from one sample in a study of shared clonotypes between healthy human individuals. Only in-frame clones appear in the TCRdb table, and some are missing; sequencing was by immunoSEQ multiplex PCR. The table has some 2,000,000 clones, approximately 95% seen once. The specimen sequenced was naive CD8+ T cells sorted from blood. These receptors were collected from a young man in good health. Both conserved end residues are part of each CDR3. A D gene is named only where the DNA matches it firmly. A clone size is listed for some rows: how often the clone was seen (once, few, many), or a class if it is expanded.

>TRBV19|-|TRBD1|TRBJ1-1
CASRRTGRTEAFF
TGTGCCAGTAGACGGACAGGGCGAACTGAAGCTTTCTTT
>TRBV6-6|-|-|TRBJ1-2
CASSYSGSSYGYTF
TGTGCCAGCAGTTACTCAGGGAGTAGCTATGGCTACACCTTC
>TRBV27|once|TRBD1|TRBJ1-1
CASSSTGGEGTEAFF
TGTGCCAGCAGTTCGACAGGGGGTGAGGGCACTGAAGCTTTCTTT
>TRBV2|-|TRBD2|TRBJ2-7
CASFRLAASYEQYF
TGTGCCAGCTTTAGACTAGCGGCCTCCTACGAGCAGTACTTC
>TRBV27|-|-|TRBJ2-1
CASSLSAYNEQFF
TGTGCCAGCAGCCTTTCCGCGTACAATGAGCAGTTCTTC
>TRBV7-9|-|-|TRBJ1-5
CASSLAAQPQHF
TGTGCCAGCAGCTTAGCGGCGCAGCCCCAGCATTTT
>TRBV11-3|-|-|TRBJ1-1
CASSLGKVEDTEAFF
TGTGCCAGCAGCTTAGGGAAGGTGGAGGACACTGAAGCTTTCTTT
>TRBV7-2|-|TRBD1|TRBJ2-7
CASSLGGRGPSFDEQYF
TGTGCCAGCAGCTTAGGCGGCAGGGGGCCCTCCTTTGACGAGCAGTACTTC
>TRBV30|-|-|TRBJ2-7
CAWNQGLDLYEQYF
TGTGCCTGGAATCAGGGACTGGACCTATACGAGCAGTACTTC
>TRBV7-8|-|-|TRBJ1-1
CASSLESENTEAFF
TGTGCCAGCAGCTTAGAGTCAGAGAACACTGAAGCTTTCTTT
>TRBV4-3|-|-|TRBJ2-7
CASSQVGREQYF
TGCGCCAGCAGCCAAGTGGGCAGGGAGCAGTACTTC
>TRBV29-1|once|-|TRBJ2-2
CSVLAGDTGELFF
TGCAGCGTTCTAGCCGGGGACACCGGGGAGCTGTTTTTT
>TRBV5-1|-|-|TRBJ2-1
CASSLQQGSYNEQFF
TGCGCCAGCAGCTTACAACAGGGCTCCTACAATGAGCAGTTCTTC
>TRBV5-6|once|-|TRBJ2-5
CASSLGGVGAPQETQYF
TGTGCCAGCAGCTTGGGAGGAGTGGGTGCGCCCCAAGAGACCCAGTACTTC
>TRBV4-1|-|-|TRBJ2-7
CASSPQPGTSYEQYF
TGCGCCAGCAGCCCACAGCCGGGGACCTCCTACGAGCAGTACTTC
>TRBV30|-|-|TRBJ1-1
CAWKRGDTEAFF
TGTGCCTGGAAACGCGGCGACACTGAAGCTTTCTTT
>TRBV10-3|-|-|TRBJ2-7
CAISDPEGFYEQYF
TGTGCCATCAGTGACCCCGAAGGGTTCTACGAGCAGTACTTC
>TRBV9|once|TRBD2|TRBJ2-2
CASSSPGTSGRTGELFF
TGTGCCAGCAGTTCCCCCGGGACTAGCGGGAGGACCGGGGAGCTGTTTTTT
>TRBV2|-|TRBD1|TRBJ2-7
CASSDVRTGERTYEQYF
TGTGCCAGCAGTGATGTCCGGACAGGAGAGAGGACCTACGAGCAGTACTTC
>TRBV9|few|-|TRBJ2-7
CASSAGINYEQYF
TGTGCCAGCAGCGCAGGAATTAACTACGAGCAGTACTTC
>TRBV5-6|-|TRBD1|TRBJ2-6
CANPDGTGLSGANVLTF
TGTGCGAACCCCGATGGGACAGGCCTATCTGGGGCCAACGTCCTGACTTTC
>TRBV6-6|-|-|TRBJ1-4
CASGWRLNNEKLFF
TGTGCCAGCGGATGGCGGCTCAATAATGAAAAACTGTTTTTT
>TRBV9|-|-|TRBJ2-7
CASSVGGGTSYEQYF
TGTGCCAGCAGCGTAGGTGGCGGTACCTCCTACGAGCAGTACTTC
>TRBV5-1|-|-|TRBJ2-1
CASSLAGNEQFF
TGCGCCAGCAGCTTGGCGGGGAATGAGCAGTTCTTC
>TRBV6-1|-|-|TRBJ2-7
CASSEIRGSSYEQYF
TGTGCCAGCAGTGAAATTAGGGGGAGCTCCTACGAGCAGTACTTC
>TRBV6-5|-|-|TRBJ2-5
CASSSDNSGQETQYF
TGTGCCAGCAGTTCTGACAATTCGGGGCAAGAGACCCAGTACTTC
>TRBV19|-|-|TRBJ2-7
CASMGGSYEQYF
TGTGCCAGTATGGGGGGCTCCTACGAGCAGTACTTC
>TRBV5-1|-|-|TRBJ2-1
CASSLEDYNEQFF
TGCGCCAGCAGCTTGGAGGACTACAATGAGCAGTTCTTC
>TRBV29-1|-|-|TRBJ1-2
CSVPDWSYGYTF
TGCAGCGTCCCGGACTGGAGCTATGGCTACACCTTC
>TRBV6-1|-|TRBD1|TRBJ2-7
CASSDGQGDLSYEQYF
TGTGCCAGCAGTGACGGACAGGGAGATTTGTCCTACGAGCAGTACTTC
>TRBV30|once|-|TRBJ1-4
CAWSGGDNEKLFF
TGTGCCTGGAGTGGGGGTGATAATGAAAAACTGTTTTTT
>TRBV7-8|-|TRBD2|TRBJ2-3
CASSLIAGDADTQYF
TGTGCCAGCAGCTTGATAGCGGGAGACGCAGATACGCAGTATTTT
>TRBV27|-|-|TRBJ2-3
CASSFQGSTDTQYF
TGTGCCAGCAGTTTCCAGGGAAGCACAGATACGCAGTATTTT
>TRBV19|-|-|TRBJ1-1
CASKGGTEAFF
TGTGCCAGTAAAGGGGGCACTGAAGCTTTCTTT
>TRBV6-1|-|TRBD1|TRBJ1-5
CASSERGLGQPQHF
TGTGCCAGCAGCGAAAGGGGGCTAGGTCAGCCCCAGCATTTT
>TRBV7-9|-|-|TRBJ2-7
CASSPSGNPYEQYF
TGTGCCAGCAGCCCAAGCGGCAACCCCTACGAGCAGTACTTC
>TRBV9|-|-|TRBJ1-1
CASSVEQSNTEAFF
TGTGCCAGCAGCGTAGAACAGTCGAACACTGAAGCTTTCTTT